The TCR beta chain described here comes from a study of vaccination and CD4 T cells after COVID-19. With the Oncomine TCR Beta short-read assay, DNA from cultured CD4+ T cells was sequenced. MiXCR was run by TCRdb on the PCR reads, yielding one entry per CDR3 protein. The sample contains some 2,700 distinct CDR3 sequences, roughly 30% of which appear only once. As to this clonotype: What it binds is not known.

Treatment noted: roughly 11-day PBMC culture with coronavirus spike peptide pools or control peptides (ViraFEST assay). The V gene end was trimmed by 6 bases and the J gene end by 2 bases; junction bases not matched to a gene: 9. This CDR3 region has 16 residues. V and J are TRBV12-3 or TRBV12-4 and TRBJ2-3, with 9 positions matching TRBD2. Sequencing used CD4+ T cells from blood, cultured in vitro, obtained after SARS-CoV-2 vaccination. The sequence derives from a human donor who had recovered from COVID-19. CDR3: CASSLGTSRFTDTQYF. CDR3 in DNA: TGTGCCAGCAGCCTAGGGACTAGCAGATTCACAGATACGCAGTATTTT.